This TCR beta chain was identified in a study of monozygotic twins with inflammatory bowel disease. Study observations and caveats: Those with IBD had lower TCRbeta diversity (inverse Simpson) than their healthy co-twins did.

TCRdb processed the 5' RACE reads again and assigns one entry to each CDR3 protein, with no DNA. The sample data list about 110,000 distinct CDR3 sequences. Germline values: CDR1 SSHAT, CDR2 FNYEAQ (reference sequence). The CDR3 contains 13 residues. On this clonotype: The antigen is not known.

The TCR sequence derives from a human donor with ulcerative colitis or Crohn's disease, or a healthy co-twin of an affected twin (not recorded which). The specimen was blood. The chain links TRBV7-7 to TRBJ2-7. The CDR3 sequence: CASSLKRTSEQYF.